This TCR beta chain was captured by sequencing in a study of technical replicates of blood from a handful of donors. Here immunoSEQ multiplex PCR was the method, and the copy in TCRdb shows in-frame clones only, minus some. Here the sample spans tens of thousands of clones, around 83% being singletons. The source material was PBMCs. This clonotype was obtained from a human donor in good health. Some clones in this sample may be carry-over from other donors' samples.

The chain's CDR3 is CTSSQNPRQGAHTGELFF. CDR3 nucleotide sequence: TGCACCAGCAGCCAGAATCCCCGACAGGGGGCCCACACCGGGGAGCTGTTTTTT. The chain combines TRBV1 with TRBJ2-2; the table assigns TRBD1, which was not confirmed against the DNA. TRBV1 is reported as a pseudogene. The CDR3 sequence is 18 residues long.